This TCR beta chain was identified in a study of blood T cell repertoires in COVID-19. Study context: PBMCs, B-cell-depleted T cells, or T cells provided the cDNA or gDNA that made up the material.

Trimming took 2 bases from V and 8 from J, leaving 4 bases between them. From germline, CDR1 is WSHSY and CDR2 SAAADI. The CDR3 runs to 11 residues. Produced via immunoSEQ multiplex PCR; TCRdb's table is partial and in-frame only. The data contain hundreds of thousands of clones, roughly 84% of them seen just once; the ten biggest clones take up 7.4%. Input material: peripheral blood. The TCR comes from a woman aged 45-60 years with acute or convalescent COVID-19. The rearrangement uses TRBV10-2 and TRBJ1-3; D remains ambiguous. The DNA of the CDR3 is TGCGCCAGCAGTGAGGCGGACACCATATATTTT. Translated: CASSEADTIYF.